The next 14 T cell receptor beta chains were all read from a single sample in a study of shared clonotypes between healthy human individuals. Generated by immunoSEQ multiplex PCR, the TCRdb table keeps only in-frame clones and is missing some. Found here are approximately 470,000 clones, roughly 80% of them singletons; the top ten hold about 13%. Material for sequencing was PBMCs. All receptors derive from a woman aged 35 to 49 in good health. Some clones in this sample may be carry-over from other donors' samples.

As to this clone: This likely traces to a read error, being one base from a far larger clone. Other DNA sequences within the sample encode an identical CDR3. The V and J genes are TRBV5-6 and TRBJ2-7; 11 bases are shared with TRBD1. The V and J ends lost 4 bases and 0 bases, in that order; junction bases with no gene match: 12. Germline V lookup: CDR1 SGHDT, CDR2 YYEEEE. This CDR3 contains 18 residues. The CDR3 sequence is CASSLGGRDRGASYEQYF. The CDR3 coding sequence is TGTGCCAGCAGCCTGGGCGGCAGGGACAGGGGGGCCTCCTACGAGCAGTACTTC.

This clone has at least ten counts. Other DNA variants within this sample encode the same CDR3. DNA for the CDR3: TGCGCCAGCAGCTTGGAACAGAACTACGAGCAGTACTTC. Its protein is CASSLEQNYEQYF. This rearrangement joins TRBV5-1 to TRBJ2-7; D is ambiguous. V dropped 0 bases and J dropped 3 bases, with 7 bases sitting between them. CDR1 is SGHRS, CDR2 YFSETQ, per germline. This CDR3 spans 13 amino acids. The full variable domain, completed using reference TRBV5-1 and TRBJ2-7, is KAGVTQTPRYLIKTRGQQVTLSCSPISGHRSVSWYQQTPGQGLQFLFEYFSETQRNKGNFPGRFSGRQFSNSRSEMNVSTLELGDSALYLCASSLEQNYEQYFGPGTRLTVT.

This clone was seen a few times. In nucleotides, the CDR3 is TGCGCCAGCAGCCACCCCAGAGACCTTCGACCCCCAGATACGCAGTATTTT. Translating it yields CASSHPRDLRPPDTQYF. The gene calls are TRBV4-1 and TRBJ2-3, with D hard to call. CDR1 is MGHRA, CDR2 YSYEKL, per germline. The CDR3 length is 17 residues. The V end was cut by 3 bases, the J end by 4 bases, with 20 bases between.

As to this clone: This clone may be a read error of a much larger clone one base away. The sample holds other DNA sequences that translate to the same CDR3. This chain links TRBV7-3 with TRBJ2-1; TRBD1 matches at 7 bases. This CDR3 comprises 15 residues. CDR1 is SGHTA and CDR2 is FQGTGA in the germline V gene. The CDR3 here is CASSRDSTSLNEQFF. The CDR3 DNA follows: TGCGCCAGCAGCCGGGACAGCACGTCTTTAAATGAGCAGTTCTTC.

Comment on this clone: A read error is possible here, since a much larger clone lies one base away. J is TRBJ2-1 and V is TRBV5-4; tentatively, D is TRBD1 (6 bases). Germline lookup yields CDR1 SGHNT and CDR2 YYREEE (reference sequence). Trimming left V 3 bases short and J 4 bases short, with 14 bases between. This CDR3 is 15 amino acids long. The CDR3 protein is CASSSETGGYNEQFF. Here the CDR3 DNA reads TGTGCCAGCAGCTCCGAGACAGGAGGTTACAATGAGCAGTTCTTC.

This rearrangement joins TRBV5-1 to TRBJ2-7; 9 bases are shared with TRBD2. There are 15 residues in the CDR3. CDR1 is SGHRS and CDR2 is YFSETQ in the germline V gene. Trimming cost V 0 bases and J 3 bases; bases outside gene matches: 4. CDR3 sequence reads: CASSLGGSGSYEQYF. Written as DNA, the CDR3 is TGCGCCAGCAGCTTGGGGGGTAGCGGGAGCTACGAGCAGTACTTC. The full variable domain, with the rest looked up from reference TRBV5-1 and TRBJ2-7, is KAGVTQTPRYLIKTRGQQVTLSCSPISGHRSVSWYQQTPGQGLQFLFEYFSETQRNKGNFPGRFSGRQFSNSRSEMNVSTLELGDSALYLCASSLGGSGSYEQYFGPGTRLTVT.

The chain links TRBV7-9 to TRBJ1-3; no reliable D call. The V gene lost 5 bases and the J gene lost 4 bases, with 6 bases spanning the gap. The CDR3 covers 12 residues. Germline CDR1 SEHNR, CDR2 FQNEAQ (reference sequence). CDR3 DNA sequence: TGTGCCAGCAGCAATTCCGGAAACACCATATATTTT. Amino acid sequence: CASSNSGNTIYF.

The V and J genes are TRBV27 and TRBJ2-1; 13 bases align to TRBD2. Losses at the gene ends were 5 bases for V and 9 bases for J; bases not matched to a gene: 10. This CDR3 has 16 amino acids. CDR1 and CDR2 (germline): MNHEY, SMNVEV (reference sequence). CDR3 bases: TGTGCCAGCAGTGATCTACTAGCGGGAGGGCCCCGTGAGCAGTTCTTC. The encoded protein is CASSDLLAGGPREQFF.

The rearrangement uses TRBV6-6 and TRBJ2-7; tentatively, D is TRBD1 (5 bases). The CDR3 extends over 15 amino acids. The germline CDR1 and CDR2 sequences are MNHNY and SVGAGI (reference sequence). V was cut by 0 bases and J by 0 bases, with 9 bases left in between. CDR3 sequence reads: CASSYSPDNSYEQYF. CDR3 coding DNA: TGTGCCAGCAGTTACTCGCCGGACAACTCCTACGAGCAGTACTTC.

The chain couples TRBV19 to TRBJ1-5; a possible D gene is TRBD1 (6 bases). The CDR3 is made up of 16 amino acids. V lost 2 bases and J lost 2, with 13 bases in between. CDR1 and CDR2 (germline): LNHDA, SQIVND (reference sequence). CDR3 sequence: CASSIRDRMGNQPQHF. CDR3 nucleotide sequence: TGTGCCAGTAGTATAAGAGACAGGATGGGCAATCAGCCCCAGCATTTT.

In this sample, this clone turned up a few times. V and J are TRBV18 and TRBJ2-1, with 7 positions matching TRBD2. This CDR3 spans 12 amino acids. The V gene end was trimmed by 3 bases and the J gene end by 14 bases; junction bases not matched to a gene: 7. Germline loops: CDR1 KGHSH, CDR2 LQKENI. DNA for the CDR3: TGTGCCAGCTCACCTGGGGAGGGGCAGGAGTTCTTC. Its protein is CASSPGEGQEFF.

Comments on this clone: With a much larger clone just one base away, this may be a read error. V and J are TRBV7-6 and TRBJ1-1; D remains ambiguous. The CDR3 contains 13 residues. Trimming left V 4 bases short and J 1 base short, with 7 bases between. Germline values: CDR1 SGHVS, CDR2 FNYEAQ. The CDR3 DNA is TGTGCCAGCAGCTGGGGTCAGAACACTGAAGCTTTCTTT. Its protein product is CASSWGQNTEAFF.

A single count supports this clone. The CDR3 here is CSVEISEWGETDTQYF. CDR3 DNA sequence: TGCAGCGTTGAAATAAGCGAGTGGGGCGAGACAGATACGCAGTATTTT. The chain has TRBV29-1 and TRBJ2-3; the D gene is possibly TRBD1 (5 bases). The CDR3 runs to 16 residues. Per the germline V gene, CDR1 is SQVTM and CDR2 is ANQGSEA. V was shortened by 2 bases and J by 3 bases, with 18 bases between the two germline ends.

V gene TRBV27 combines with J gene TRBJ2-1; TRBD2 agrees at 9 bases. There are 15 residues in the CDR3. The ends lost 6 bases at V and 2 bases at J; junction bases unmatched: 5. Germline V CDR1 and CDR2: MNHEY, SMNVEV (reference sequence). This chain's CDR3 is CASRPGLATYNEQFF. CDR3 sequence (DNA): TGTGCCAGCAGACCAGGACTAGCGACCTACAATGAGCAGTTCTTC.